These T cell receptor beta chains were read from a single sample in a study of T cells after yellow fever vaccination. TCRdb passed the 5' RACE reads through MiXCR, listing each CDR3 protein once. Here the sample spans some 340,000 distinct CDR3 sequences, about 10% being singletons. The source was CD4+ T cells sorted from PBMCs, collected 45 days after the yellow fever booster vaccination. Receptor source: a man younger than 30 who received the YFV17D yellow fever vaccine. The CDR3 runs from the conserved cysteine through the conserved F or W. The D gene is left open where the match is weak. Part of the rows lack a size; the others show once, few, many or a class for expanded clones.

j_gene | abundance | d_gene | v_gene | CDR3nt | CDR3aa
TRBJ1-5 | . | TRBD1 | TRBV25-1 | TGTGCCAGCAGTGACCCTAGACAGGGGGGCTACTATAGCAATCAGCCCCAGCATTTT | CASSDPRQGGYYSNQPQHF
TRBJ2-4 | many | TRBD1 | TRBV10-3 | TGTGCCATCAGTGCTGGGGACAGGGCGATTCAGTACTTC | CAISAGDRAIQYF
TRBJ1-1 | . | . | TRBV7-8 | TGTGCCAGCAGCTTAGCAAAGCCCTGGACACCACTAAAGGACACTGAAGCTTTCTTT | CASSLAKPWTPLKDTEAFF
TRBJ2-2 | . | . | TRBV5-1 | TGCGCCAGCAGCCTACCTCTTGGAGACACCGGGGAGCTGTTTTTT | CASSLPLGDTGELFF
TRBJ2-1 | . | TRBD1 | TRBV20-1 | TGCAGTGCCCTTCTTGTAGGGGGCCTAAGCTCCTACAATGAGCAGTTCTTC | CSALLVGGLSSYNEQFF
TRBJ1-1 | few | . | TRBV2 | TGTGCCTCTACAGTGGAGGGCATGAACACTGAAGCTTTCTTT | CASTVEGMNTEAFF
TRBJ2-3 | . | . | TRBV6-5 | TGTGCCATCCAGGGTTCTAGCACAGATACGCAGTATTTT | CAIQGSSTDTQYF
TRBJ2-5 | . | . | TRBV9 | TGTGCCAGCAGCGCCTTGGCAGCCACTCAAGAGACCCAGTACTTC | CASSALAATQETQYF
TRBJ2-2 | few | . | TRBV27 | TGTGCCAGCAGTTTCAAGTTCGGGGCGGGGGCGCACTCCGGGGAGCTGTTTTTT | CASSFKFGAGAHSGELFF
TRBJ1-1 | . | . | TRBV24-1 | TGTGCCACCAGTGATTTCTCCCGAAGTAGCCTGGGAGCTTTCTTT | CATSDFSRSSLGAFF
TRBJ2-5 | few | TRBD2 | TRBV4-3 | TGCGCCAGCAGCCAAGATACTAGCGGCAGCCAAGAGACCCAGTACTTC | CASSQDTSGSQETQYF
TRBJ2-4 | many | TRBD1 | TRBV4-3 | TGCGCCAGCAGCCAAGAAACAGGGGCCCACATTCAGTACTTC | CASSQETGAHIQYF
TRBJ2-3 | few | . | TRBV5-1 | TGCGCCAGCAGCCCGGGGGACTCCCCAGATACGCAGTATTTT | CASSPGDSPDTQYF
TRBJ2-7 | . | TRBD1 | TRBV24-1 | TGTGCCACCAGTGCTAACCGGGACAGGGCCTTCTACGAGCAGTACTTC | CATSANRDRAFYEQYF
TRBJ2-3 | few | . | TRBV12-3/TRBV12-4 | TGTGCCAGCAGTTCCGACAGGCCCGGAGCCCATACGCAGTATTTT | CASSSDRPGAHTQYF
TRBJ1-1 | . | TRBD1 | TRBV19 | TGTGCCAGTAGTATCGACAGGGGTAGAAACACTGAAGCTTTCTTT | CASSIDRGRNTEAFF
TRBJ2-2 | few | . | TRBV12-3/TRBV12-4 | TGTGCCAGCAGTTACGCCAGTCGGACCGGGGAGCTGTTTTTT | CASSYASRTGELFF
TRBJ2-3 | many | TRBD1 | TRBV5-1 | TGCGCCAGCAGCTTCGGGACAGCCTCCACAGATACGCAGTATTTT | CASSFGTASTDTQYF
TRBJ1-1 | . | . | TRBV5-1 | TGCGCCAGCAGCAAACGTGACAAAACTGAAGCTTTCTTT | CASSKRDKTEAFF
TRBJ2-3 | . | . | TRBV4-3 | TGCGCCAGCAGCCAAGATCAAGGACAGCGCACAGATACGCAGTATTTT | CASSQDQGQRTDTQYF
TRBJ2-1 | . | . | TRBV20-1 | TGCAGTGCTAGCAGGCGCAGCTCCTACAATGAGCAGTTCTTC | CSASRRSSYNEQFF
TRBJ2-1 | many | TRBD1 | TRBV5-1 | TGCGCCAGCAGCTTACCCGGGACAGGGACCAATGAGCAGTTCTTC | CASSLPGTGTNEQFF
TRBJ2-4 | few | TRBD2 | TRBV20-1 | TGCAGTGCTAGATATGGGACTAGTCCAAACATTCAGTACTTC | CSARYGTSPNIQYF
TRBJ2-3 | many | TRBD2 | TRBV7-9 | TGTGCCAGCAGCCCCCCGATAGCGGGGGGCACAGATACGCAGTATTTT | CASSPPIAGGTDTQYF
TRBJ2-1 | many | TRBD2 | TRBV6-2/TRBV6-3 | TGTGCCAGCCATCAATGGACTAGCGGGGGGAGGGAGCAGTTCTTC | CASHQWTSGGREQFF
TRBJ2-3 | . | . | TRBV29-1 | TGCAGCGTTGATCCAGGATCCAATACGCAGTATTTT | CSVDPGSNTQYF
TRBJ1-2 | many | . | TRBV7-9 | TGTGCCAGCGGCCTTCATGGCTACACCTTC | CASGLHGYTF
TRBJ2-3 | few | TRBD2 | TRBV7-2 | TGTGCCAGCAGCCCTAATATGGGCGGGGGGGAGTCAGATACGCAGTATTTT | CASSPNMGGGESDTQYF
TRBJ1-5 | . | . | TRBV4-2 | TGTGCCAGCAGCCAGAGGGCTTTGGATGATGGCTTGGGGCAGGGCCATCAGCCCCAGCATTTT | CASSQRALDDGLGQGHQPQHF
TRBJ2-7 | . | . | TRBV6-5 | TGTGCCAGCGGAGGAACAGCAGGCTACGAGCAGTACTTC | CASGGTAGYEQYF
TRBJ1-1 | . | . | TRBV15 | TGTGCCACCAGCAAAAGTTCCGGGGCTGAAGCTTTCTTT | CATSKSSGAEAFF
TRBJ1-5 | . | . | TRBV7-8 | TGTGCCAGCAGCTTAGAGGGAGGGTATCAGCCCCAGCATTTT | CASSLEGGYQPQHF
TRBJ2-5 | . | . | TRBV12-3/TRBV12-4 | TGTGCCAGCAGCCCCGGGACGGGGGAGGTGACCCAGTACTTC | CASSPGTGEVTQYF
TRBJ2-7 | few | . | TRBV19 | TGTGCCAGTAGTACCCCGACAGGAAACTACGAGCAGTACTTC | CASSTPTGNYEQYF
TRBJ1-1 | . | . | TRBV5-1 | TGCGCCAGCAGCTCAGGGCTAGGGTCTGAAGCTTTCTTT | CASSSGLGSEAFF
TRBJ2-3 | few | TRBD2 | TRBV4-1 | TGCGCCAGCAGCCTTTCGGGGGGGTTGAGCACAGATACGCAGTATTTT | CASSLSGGLSTDTQYF
TRBJ2-7 | . | . | TRBV28 | TGTGCCAGCAGTTTATCGGGATTCAGCTACGAGCAGTACTTC | CASSLSGFSYEQYF
TRBJ2-2 | many | . | TRBV6-6 | TGTGCCAGCAGTTACTCCGGACCTTGGGCCGGGGAGCTGTTTTTT | CASSYSGPWAGELFF
TRBJ2-3 | few | . | TRBV19 | TGTGCCAGTAGTATAGAAGATACGCAGTATTTT | CASSIEDTQYF
TRBJ2-1 | many | . | TRBV11-3 | TGTGCCAGCAGCTTTATCCCCGAAGGTGAGCAGTTCTTC | CASSFIPEGEQFF
TRBJ2-2 | . | . | TRBV10-2 | TGCGCCAGCAGTGAGCGATACACCGGGGAGCTGTTTTTT | CASSERYTGELFF
TRBJ2-1 | few | TRBD1 | TRBV23-1 | TGCGCCAGCAGTCCCACCCGGACAGGCCTTCTTGAGCAGTTCTTC | CASSPTRTGLLEQFF
TRBJ2-3 | many | . | TRBV2 | TGTGCCAGCAGTGGGGGTTTCGATACGCAGTATTTT | CASSGGFDTQYF
TRBJ2-5 | . | . | TRBV18 | TGTGCCAGCTCACCACCGGACAACCGTCGGGAGACCCAGTACTTC | CASSPPDNRRETQYF
TRBJ1-2 | . | TRBD1 | TRBV10-2 | TGCGCCAGCAGGGGGACAGGGGGAGGTGGCGGCTACACCTTC | CASRGTGGGGGYTF
TRBJ2-2 | few | . | TRBV10-1 | TGCGCCAGCTCTAAAGGTGATAGCGCCGGGGAGCTGTTTTTT | CASSKGDSAGELFF
TRBJ2-2 | many | . | TRBV7-2 | TGTGCCAGCAGCCGAGTAGCGTGGAACACCGGGGAGCTGTTTTTT | CASSRVAWNTGELFF
TRBJ2-4 | few | . | TRBV28 | TGTGCCAGCAGTTTATTTGGTGCAATTGCCAAAAACATTCAGTACTTC | CASSLFGAIAKNIQYF
TRBJ1-2 | few | TRBD1 | TRBV7-8 | TGTGCCAGCAGCTTAGCGCGGGACAGACGAACCTATGGCTACACCTTC | CASSLARDRRTYGYTF